The TCR beta chain under discussion was sequenced for a study of PD-1 blockade in classical Hodgkin lymphoma (dated by TCRdb to the early 2020s). Turning to the overall study: Nivolumab dosing was 3 mg/kg intravenously every 2 weeks, continuing until either disease progression or unacceptable toxicity. To define a peripheral blood immune signature of response to PD-1 blockade in classical Hodgkin lymphoma, the study combined TCR beta sequencing with CyTOF. What the research found in general, with its limitations: Baseline TCR diversity was reported to be lower in newly diagnosed patients than in healthy donors and to be lower still in relapsed/refractory patients. Baseline diversity similar to that of newly diagnosed patients was observed in trial patients achieving complete response, whereas significantly lower diversity was observed in partial responders and progressors. Patients starting nivolumab less than 1 year after ASCT had lower diversity and were excluded from later analyses to avoid confounding by immune reconstitution. A significant rise by C4D1 was seen in CD4+ but not CD8+ TCR diversity (p=0.0027 vs p=0.16), with the rise being most apparent in complete responders (p=0.02). The study covered only a single clinical trial cohort, and the causes of the repertoire differences, possibly disease activity or prior therapy, were still not defined.

The V and J ends are trimmed by 1 base and 1 base, leaving 4 bases between them. The CDR3 has 13 amino acids, counting the end cysteine and phenylalanine. The CDR3 DNA has 39 bases and is translated from base 1. As encoded in the germline V gene, CDR1 is SGHVS while CDR2 is FQNEAQ. What this sample's time point label stands for: cycle 4 day 1 (C4D1), after less than 7 weeks of nivolumab. Every trial patient had relapsed following autologous stem cell transplantation, and prior brentuximab vedotin exposure was what differed among cohorts A, B and C. The trial cohort was composed of about 58 patients with relapsed/refractory classical Hodgkin lymphoma, for whom complete response, partial response or progressive disease was recorded as best overall response. In the multi-cohort phase II CheckMate 205 trial, trial patients received single-agent nivolumab. Best overall response was determined by an independent review committee according to the 2007 International Working Group response criteria. PBMCs from the trial were collected at three points: immediately before nivolumab initiation (C1D1), and during therapy at cycle 2 day 1 and cycle 4 day 1. After peripheral blood was drawn into 8 mL Vacutainer Cell Preparation Tubes, PBMCs were isolated by centrifugation and then cryopreserved.

Genomic DNA was extracted with the Qiagen DNeasy kit from unsorted PBMCs and from negatively selected CD4+ and CD8+ fractions. TCR beta CDR3 regions were subjected to amplification by immunoSEQ multiplex PCR with primers that anneal to V and J segments. Amplification bias was minimized using a synthetic immune receptor repertoire, and residual bias was removed computationally after sequencing. In the paper's pipeline: Custom Python scripts were used to quantify repertoire diversity as the Shannon entropy index. Unsorted, CD4+ and CD8+ repertoires were analyzed separately, except in combined analyses where CD4+ and CD8+ sequences were merged in silico. A clone was considered expanded if an increase in frequency of at least 2-fold after treatment relative to C1D1 was found, and a pseudocount of 0.5 was applied to clones undetected at baseline. Clones with 0 or 1 copy at C1D1 were classified as singleton clones, and clones with 2 or more copies were classified as non-singleton clones. Clones expanded in unsorted samples were assigned a CD4+, CD8+ or unknown annotation through matching of protein sequences in sorted samples from the same patient. Wilcoxon tests on paired samples were used to test diversity changes from C1D1 to C4D1. The table was pulled from immuneACCESS by TCRdb, which kept in-frame rearrangements only. Such tables lose some clones; where checked, under half of the loss comes from unresolved V genes, and the rest has no known cause. V and J calls and clone size follow that table, whereas D and trimming were derived from the DNA. The sample table contains 40,000 to 50,000 clones; only one count was recorded for approximately 67% of them. Of the sample, less than 3% falls within the top ten clones.

About this clone itself: Its antigen specificity is not known. The input lacks base qualities; no much larger clone sits a single base away.

The sequence joins TRBV7-8 to TRBJ1-1; no D gene is confidently identified. The input for sequencing was peripheral blood mononuclear cells (PBMCs), taken before the fourth cycle of nivolumab. The receptor was derived from a human donor with classical Hodgkin lymphoma. The CDR3 here reads CASSLVGNTEAFF. The nucleotides are TGTGCCAGCAGCTTAGTAGGGAACACTGAAGCTTTCTTT.